Given below is one TCR beta chain in context. This sample is part of a study of blood T cell repertoires in COVID-19. Unmatched junction bases numbered 7, after V lost 7 bases and J lost 7 bases. The CDR3 totals 13 residues. Germline V CDR1 and CDR2: SGHRS, YFSETQ. Assay used: immunoSEQ multiplex PCR; TCRdb lists only in-frame clones, some missing. The table shows around 200,000 clones, with roughly 85% occurring only once. The specimen sequenced was peripheral blood. The receptor comes from a woman aged 40 to 50 with active or convalescent COVID-19. The V call is TRBV5-1, the J call TRBJ1-4; 7 nucleotides align to TRBD1. CDR3 sequence: CASATGIGEKLFF. In nucleotides, the CDR3 is TGCGCCAGCGCGACAGGGATTGGTGAAAAACTGTTTTTT. The full variable domain, with the rest looked up from reference TRBV5-1 and TRBJ1-4, is KAGVTQTPRYLIKTRGQQVTLSCSPISGHRSVSWYQQTPGQGLQFLFEYFSETQRNKGNFPGRFSGRQFSNSRSEMNVSTLELGDSALYLCASATGIGEKLFFGSGTQLSVL.